Presented here are 17 T cell receptor beta chains from one specimen sequenced in a study of Ad26.COV2.S vaccination and SARS-CoV-2 variants. The protocol was immunoSEQ multiplex PCR, while the TCRdb copy is restricted to in-frame clones and leaves out a portion. The sample carries under 95,000 clones, less than 85% recorded once. The source material was peripheral blood, sampled after recovery from COVID-19. All receptors derive from a human donor who had recovered from COVID-19.

This chain links TRBV4-2 with TRBJ2-3, with D perhaps matching TRBD2 (6 bases). Germline V gene data show CDR1 as LGHNA and CDR2 as YNFKEQ. V was cut by 7 bases and J by 0 bases, with 14 bases left in between. The CDR3 is made up of 15 amino acids. The chain's CDR3 is CASTRPGASTDTQYF. Written as DNA, the CDR3 is TGTGCCAGCACTCGCCCGGGAGCTAGCACAGATACGCAGTATTTT.

This clone is a singleton in its sample. In DNA, the CDR3 is TGTGCCAGCAGCTGGCAGACTAGCCGCAATGAGCAGTTCTTC. Translated, it gives CASSWQTSRNEQFF. This chain links TRBV13 with TRBJ2-1; TRBD2 matches 7 bases. The CDR3 covers 14 residues. The V gene end was trimmed by 4 bases and the J gene end by 6 bases; junction bases not matched to a gene: 6. The germline gives CDR1 PRHDT, CDR2 FYEKMQ (reference sequence).

This clone was recorded once. The chain carries TRBV24-1 and TRBJ2-2, with 8 positions matching TRBD1. CDR1 KGHDR and CDR2 SFDVKD come from the germline V gene. The CDR3 covers 15 residues. Trimming removed 7 bases from V and 6 bases from J; junction bases left unmatched: 9. CDR3 nucleotides: TGTGCCACCAGGGCGCCAGGGGGCAACCCCGGGGAGCTGTTTTTT. Its translation: CATRAPGGNPGELFF.

The chain uses TRBV2 and TRBJ2-1, with D tentatively TRBD2 (5 bases). In germline, CDR1 is SNHLY, CDR2 FYNNEI. This CDR3 has 11 amino acids. V lost 9 bases and J 6 bases, leaving 9 bases between the germline ends. In nucleotides, the CDR3 is TGTGCCAGTGGAGGTCCCAATGAGCAGTTCTTC. It codes for CASGGPNEQFF.

The chain recombines TRBV11-2 with TRBJ2-5; weak D call: TRBD1 (6 bases). Germline V gene data show CDR1 as SGHAT and CDR2 as FQNNGV. The CDR3 sequence is 13 residues long. V was clipped by 3 bases and J by 10 bases, with 15 bases between them. This chain's CDR3 is CASSFNRDMGQYF. In nucleotides, the CDR3 is TGTGCCAGCAGCTTTAACCGGGACATGGGCCAGTACTTC.

This clone was observed a handful of times. The chain carries TRBV28 and TRBJ1-5, with D unresolved. Germline loops: CDR1 MDHEN, CDR2 SYDVKM. Trimming removed 7 bases at V and 2 bases at J, with 12 bases between. This CDR3 region has 14 residues. The CDR3, as DNA: TGTGCCAGCAAGGAAAGGCCGGGCAATCAGCCCCAGCATTTT. Its translation: CASKERPGNQPQHF. The full variable domain, with the rest looked up from reference TRBV28 and TRBJ1-5, is DVKVTQSSRYLVKRTGEKVFLECVQDMDHENMFWYRQDPGLGLRLIYFSYDVKMKEKGDIPEGYSVSREKKERFSLILESASTNQTSMYLCASKERPGNQPQHFGDGTRLSIL.

Only a few counts were recorded for this clone. The chain links TRBV5-1 to TRBJ1-5; D is perhaps TRBD1 (5 bases). Germline values: CDR1 SGHRS, CDR2 YFSETQ. Trimming shortened V by 0 bases and J by 6 bases, and 7 bases separated the two germline ends. The CDR3 has 13 amino acids. CDR3 in DNA: TGCGCCAGCAGCTTGGAGGGGCTTCAGCCCCAGCATTTT. It is translated as CASSLEGLQPQHF.

The genes are TRBV19 and TRBJ2-3, with TRBD1 identical over 9 bases. The CDR3 is 15 amino acids. With V trimmed by 6 bases and J by 3 bases, 7 bases remained unmatched. CDR1 and CDR2 (germline): LNHDA, SQIVND (reference sequence). In nucleotides, the CDR3 is TGTGCCAGTAGCTCCCACAGGGGGCGAACAGATACGCAGTATTTT. Translation gives CASSSHRGRTDTQYF.

V gene TRBV14 combines with J gene TRBJ1-1; D might be TRBD1 (5 bases). The CDR3 length is 14 residues. The germline CDR1 and CDR2 sequences are SGHDN and FVKESK. V lost 4 bases, J lost 3 bases, and 12 bases lay in between. The CDR3 coding sequence is TGTGCCAGCAGCCCCTACCCGGGGGACACTGAAGCTTTCTTT. Translation gives CASSPYPGDTEAFF.

The V call is TRBV6-2 or TRBV6-3, the J call TRBJ1-4; tentative D call: TRBD1 (6 bases). This CDR3 spans 14 amino acids. Trimming pared 5 bases from V and 5 bases from J, leaving 12 bases between. CDR1 and CDR2 (germline): MNHEY, SVGEGT. The CDR3 DNA is TGTGCCAGCAGTCCGGGGGCGTTAAATGAAAAACTGTTTTTT. It is translated as CASSPGALNEKLFF.

The rearrangement uses TRBV7-3 and TRBJ2-3; 8 bases agree with TRBD2. The CDR3 is 16 residues long. Germline V gives CDR1 SGHTA, CDR2 FQGTGA. The junction had 6 bases not matched to a gene; V was cut back by 4 bases and J by 0 bases. The DNA for the CDR3 is TGTGCCAGCAGCTCCAAAACTAGCGGTAGCACAGATACGCAGTATTTT. Its protein is CASSSKTSGSTDTQYF.

V gene TRBV6-5 combines with J gene TRBJ1-1; D remains ambiguous. This CDR3 is built from 14 residues. The V gene's germline CDR1 is MNHEY and CDR2 SVGAGI. V lost 2 bases to trimming and J lost 1 base, with 8 bases between them. The CDR3 spells CASSYALGNTEAFF. The CDR3 nucleotides read TGTGCCAGCAGTTACGCCCTAGGGAACACTGAAGCTTTCTTT.

The chain couples TRBV11-1 to TRBJ2-7, with TRBD1 matching over 8 bases. The CDR3 has 14 amino acids. CDR1 is SGHAT and CDR2 is FQDESV in the germline V gene (reference sequence). The V segment lost 6 bases and the J segment 1 base; nucleotides outside the gene matches: 5. In nucleotides, the CDR3 is TGTGCCAGCAGATTTACAGGGGGTTCCTACGAGCAGTACTTC. This translates into CASRFTGGSYEQYF.

The genes are TRBV5-1 and TRBJ1-2, with D perhaps TRBD1 (5 bases). Germline CDR1 and CDR2: SGHRS and YFSETQ. This CDR3 has 15 amino acids. With 4 bases removed from V and 4 bases from J, the gap between germline ends came to 17 bases. The CDR3 DNA reads TGCGCCAGCAGCCCCCAACTGGGGGGGAGCTATGGCTACACCTTC. Amino acids: CASSPQLGGSYGYTF.

A single count supports this clone. The chain employs TRBV28 and TRBJ2-1, with 7 bases fitting TRBD1. V gave up 6 bases and J gave up 3 bases; unmatched junction bases: 2. The CDR3 sequence is 13 residues long. Germline CDR1 and CDR2: MDHEN and SYDVKM. This chain's CDR3 is CASSGTVYNEQFF. The CDR3 coding sequence is TGTGCCAGCAGCGGGACAGTCTACAATGAGCAGTTCTTC.

The rearrangement links TRBV11-2 to TRBJ2-7; TRBD2 matches at 9 bases. This CDR3 has 14 residues. V was clipped by 1 base and J by 4 bases; unmatched bases: 2. In germline, CDR1 is SGHAT, CDR2 FQNNGV. The CDR3 nucleotides are TGTGCCAGCAGCTTAGGGCTAGCGGGATACGAGCAGTACTTC. The encoded protein is CASSLGLAGYEQYF. Supplemented by reference TRBV11-2 and TRBJ2-7, the full variable domain reads EAGVAQSPRYKIIEKRQSVAFWCNPISGHATLYWYQQILGQGPKLLIQFQNNGVVDDSQLPKDRFSAERLKGVDSTLKIQPAKLEDSAVYLCASSLGLAGYEQYFGPGTRLTVT.

This chain connects TRBV5-1 to TRBJ1-3, with TRBD1 as a possible D gene (6 bases). The ends were cut back, 5 bases at V and 4 bases at J, with 13 bases in the middle. The CDR3 consists of 14 residues. The germline V gene encodes CDR1 SGHRS and CDR2 YFSETQ. CDR3 residues: CASRRGAEGNTIYF. In DNA form, the CDR3 reads TGCGCCAGCAGACGGGGGGCGGAGGGAAACACCATATATTTT.